This T cell receptor beta chain appears in the sequencing data of a study of follicular helper T cells after annual influenza vaccination. Overall study context: Sampling occurred days 0, 7 and 28 after each influenza vaccination. General study results and limits: Successive annual vaccinations recalled a recurrent oligoclonal ICOS+CD38+ cTfh response with influenza-specific clonotypes.

Sequencing was performed with immunoSEQ multiplex PCR; in TCRdb, only in-frame clones are kept and a portion is missing. The sample gives 15,000 or so clones, approximately 84% of which show up once; approximately 1.3% is in the top ten. Comment on this clone: Its antigen remains unidentified. A junction end diverges from the germline sequence, so it may reflect a read error.

The CDR3 contains 14 residues. Germline CDR1 MNHNY, CDR2 SVGAGI (reference sequence). Time point here: 2014-2015 season, 7 days after vaccination. Adults were given seasonal inactivated influenza vaccine, and blood CD4 subsets were sorted before and after vaccination. Sorted cTfh were non-naive CD4+CXCR5+PD-1+, either ICOS+CD38+ or ICOS-CD38-. This specimen was CXCR5+ CD38- circulating T follicular helper cells from blood, taken 7 days after influenza vaccination. The subset: circulating Tfh, non-naive CD4+CXCR5+PD-1+ (ICOS+CD38+ or ICOS-CD38-). The receptor was isolated from an adult who received the influenza vaccine. This sequence joins TRBV6-6 and TRBJ1-5; 7 bases match TRBD1. CDR3 amino acids: CASSPGQTNQPRHF. CDR3 DNA: TGTGCCAGCAGCCCGGGACAGACCAATCAGCCCCGGCATTTT.